What follows is one T cell receptor beta chain and its context. The antigen remains unidentified. V was cut by 4 bases and J by 6 bases, with 12 bases left in between. Germline V CDR1 and CDR2: MNHEY, SMNVEV (reference sequence). CDR3 length equals 13 residues. This sample is drawn from a study of OX40 agonist ivuxolimab in advanced cancers. Study-wide context: The study treated patients with ivuxolimab, an agonistic anti-OX40 (CD134) antibody. Overall study results and limits: By week 6 at 0.1 to 3.0 mg/kg, blood CD4+ and CD8+ T cells had expanded clonally.

TCRdb keeps only in-frame clones here, not all; method: immunoSEQ multiplex PCR. Here the sample spans tens of thousands of clones, 80% to 90% being singletons. This TCR derives from an adult with an advanced solid tumor such as melanoma, head and neck, liver or kidney cancer. The input for sequencing was CD4+ or CD8+ T cells sorted from blood, taken in a trial of the OX40 agonist ivuxolimab. The chain couples TRBV27 to TRBJ1-1; no clear D gene. CDR3 sequence (DNA): TGTGCCAGCAGTTGGGGAATATCCGCTGAAGCTTTCTTT. Its protein product is CASSWGISAEAFF.